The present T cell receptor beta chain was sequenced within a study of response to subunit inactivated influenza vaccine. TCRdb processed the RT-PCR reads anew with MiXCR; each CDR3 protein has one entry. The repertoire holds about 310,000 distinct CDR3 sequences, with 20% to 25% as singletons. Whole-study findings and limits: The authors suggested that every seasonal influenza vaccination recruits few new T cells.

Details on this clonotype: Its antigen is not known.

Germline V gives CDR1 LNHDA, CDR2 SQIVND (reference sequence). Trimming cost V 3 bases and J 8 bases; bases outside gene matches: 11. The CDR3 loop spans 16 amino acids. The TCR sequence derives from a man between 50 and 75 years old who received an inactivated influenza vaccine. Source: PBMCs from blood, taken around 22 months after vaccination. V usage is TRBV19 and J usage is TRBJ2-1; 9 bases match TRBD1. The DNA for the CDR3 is TGTGCCAGTAGTATCCACGGACAGGGGAAAGGCTATGAGCAGTTCTTC. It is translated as CASSIHGQGKGYEQFF.